This TCR beta chain was recorded in a study of T cells in localized non-small cell lung cancer. In this sample, this clone turned up once. What it binds is not known. Clones were read by immunoSEQ multiplex PCR, and TCRdb kept only the in-frame ones, dropping some. The data contain around 1,000 clones, around 31% of them singletons. The CDR3 totals 13 residues. The germline V gene encodes CDR1 LNHDA and CDR2 SQIVND (reference sequence). Trimming cost V 11 bases and J 3 bases, with 14 bases left between them. General study results and limits: Tumor samples were not multi-region, leaving intratumor heterogeneity unexcluded.

The specimen comprised normal lung tissue next to the tumor, sampled before any cancer treatment. This sequence originates from a female donor of 60 years or more with stage I lung adenocarcinoma. This chain joins TRBV19 and TRBJ1-5; D is unclear. This chain's CDR3 is CAPFGRINQPQHF. The DNA for the CDR3 is TGTGCCCCCTTCGGACGGATCAATCAGCCCCAGCATTTT.